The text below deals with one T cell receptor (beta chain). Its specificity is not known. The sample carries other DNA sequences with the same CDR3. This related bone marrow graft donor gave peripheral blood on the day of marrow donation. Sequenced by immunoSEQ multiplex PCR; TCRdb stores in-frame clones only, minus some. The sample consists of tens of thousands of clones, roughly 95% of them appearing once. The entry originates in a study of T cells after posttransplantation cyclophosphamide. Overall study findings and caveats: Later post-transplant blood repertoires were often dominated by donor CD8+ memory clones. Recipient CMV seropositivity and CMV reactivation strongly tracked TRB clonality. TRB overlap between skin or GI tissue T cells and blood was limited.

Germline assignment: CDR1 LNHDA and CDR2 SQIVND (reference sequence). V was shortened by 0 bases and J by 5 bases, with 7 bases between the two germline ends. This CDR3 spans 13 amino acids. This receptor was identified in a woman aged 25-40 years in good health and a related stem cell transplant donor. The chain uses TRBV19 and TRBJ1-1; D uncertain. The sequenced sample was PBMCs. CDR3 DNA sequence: TGTGCCAGTAGTATAGAACGGGGAACTGAAGCTTTCTTT. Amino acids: CASSIERGTEAFF.